These 31 T cell receptor beta chains were sequenced from one sample in a study of vaccination effects on CD4 cells after COVID-19. The repertoire was sequenced with immunoSEQ multiplex PCR; TCRdb's copy has only in-frame clones and lacks some. The sample has 45,000 to 60,000 clones, 65% to 80% seen once. Which antigens these TCRs recognize remains unknown. The authors isolated CD4+ T cells after around nine days of culture. Here the sequenced sample was CD4+ T cells from PBMCs cultured without peptide, taken before COVID-19 vaccination. These receptors came from a human donor who received a COVID-19 vaccine.

There are a few counts of this clone. The chain combines TRBV6-5 with TRBJ1-5, with 8 positions matching TRBD1. J lost 3 bases, V lost 6 bases, and 7 bases had no gene match. CDR1 and CDR2 from the germline V gene are MNHEY and SVGAGI. The CDR3 consists of 15 residues. CDR3 DNA sequence: TGTGCCAGCAGGCGGACAGGGCGCGACAATCAGCCCCAGCATTTT. Translation gives CASRRTGRDNQPQHF.

This clone was seen just once. This sequence joins TRBV19 and TRBJ2-3; no definite D call. CDR1 and CDR2 from the germline V gene are LNHDA and SQIVND (reference sequence). Trimming pared 1 base from V and 2 bases from J, leaving 7 bases between. The CDR3 is 14 residues long. CDR3 sequence reads: CASSIAVTTDTQYF. For the CDR3, the DNA is TGTGCCAGTAGTATAGCGGTAACCACAGATACGCAGTATTTT.

V usage is TRBV5-6 and J usage is TRBJ2-7, with D unclear. Trimming took 1 base from V and 6 from J, leaving 11 bases between them. This CDR3 is built from 13 residues. Per germline, CDR1 SGHDT and CDR2 YYEEEE. The CDR3: CASSLLTLGEQYV. CDR3 in DNA: TGTGCCAGCAGCTTGTTAACCCTTGGCGAGCAGTACGTC.

The V call is TRBV24-1, the J call TRBJ2-3, with 7 positions matching TRBD1. CDR1 KGHDR and CDR2 SFDVKD come from the germline V gene. The CDR3 consists of 12 residues. Trimming took 2 bases from V and 13 from J; bases not matched to a gene: 5. This CDR3 reads CATSDWDSNEYF. For the CDR3, the DNA is TGTGCCACCAGTGATTGGGACAGTAACGAGTATTTT.

This clone was found a few times. V gene TRBV14 combines with J gene TRBJ2-4; no firm D call. CDR3 length equals 11 residues. The V gene's germline CDR1 is SGHDN and CDR2 FVKESK. Trimming cost V 1 base and J 9 bases, with 4 bases left between them. The CDR3 region is CASSQGIIQYF. The CDR3 bases are TGTGCCAGCAGCCAAGGTATCATTCAGTACTTC.

This chain uses TRBV19 with TRBJ2-1; TRBD1 agrees at 8 bases. This CDR3 is built from 15 residues. Per the germline V gene, CDR1 is LNHDA and CDR2 is SQIVND (reference sequence). V shed 7 bases and J 3 bases; nucleotides not matched to a gene: 8. CDR3: CASKETGVDYNEQFF. In DNA form, the CDR3 reads TGTGCCAGTAAAGAGACAGGGGTGGACTACAATGAGCAGTTCTTC.

The rearrangement uses TRBV30 and TRBJ2-5; D uncertain. V was trimmed by 0 bases and J by 1 base, leaving 15 bases between them. The length of the CDR3 is 16 residues. CDR1 is GTSNPN and CDR2 is SVGIG in the germline V gene (reference sequence). The CDR3 spells CAWSVLSRNTQETQYF. The CDR3 DNA follows: TGTGCCTGGAGTGTACTATCTAGAAACACCCAAGAGACCCAGTACTTC.

The V call is TRBV6-6, the J call TRBJ2-7; 7 bases agree with TRBD1. J lost 6 bases, V lost 5 bases, and 10 bases had no gene match. Germline V gives CDR1 MNHNY, CDR2 SVGAGI (reference sequence). CDR3 length: 14 amino acids. The CDR3 spells CASSGSTGRREQYV. In nucleotides, the CDR3 is TGTGCCAGCAGTGGCTCGACAGGGCGACGCGAGCAGTACGTC.

This clone was seen a handful of times. The chain combines TRBV28 with TRBJ1-2, with D unclear. This CDR3 has 15 amino acids. V was trimmed by 5 bases and J by 0 bases, leaving 13 bases between them. Germline loops: CDR1 MDHEN, CDR2 SYDVKM. The CDR3, as DNA: TGTGCCAGCAGTCCCCGGTTTGCTCCTAACTATGGCTACACCTTC. Its protein product is CASSPRFAPNYGYTF.

This chain links TRBV15 with TRBJ2-3; a possible D gene is TRBD2 (6 bases). Trimming took off 0 bases at V and 3 bases at J, with 13 bases between the two ends. The CDR3 is 16 amino acids. CDR1 and CDR2 from the germline V gene are LNHNV and YYDKDF (reference sequence). CDR3 DNA sequence: TGTGCCACCAGCAGAGACGGGGGTATTGGTACAGATACGCAGTATTTT. This gives the protein CATSRDGGIGTDTQYF.

The chain is built from TRBV24-1 and TRBJ2-2; a weak D match, TRBD2 (6 bases). CDR1 and CDR2 (germline): KGHDR, SFDVKD. The V end was cut by 4 bases, the J end by 4 bases, with 9 bases between. The CDR3 sequence is 14 residues long. The CDR3 loop is CATSERGTTGELFF. DNA for the CDR3: TGTGCCACCAGTGAGCGGGGAACCACCGGGGAGCTGTTTTTT.

Regarding this clone: This CDR3 is also generated by other DNA sequences in the sample. V gene TRBV18 combines with J gene TRBJ1-3; D is ambiguous. Between the trimmed V and J ends, which lost 3 bases and 4 bases, there was a span of 10 bases. Germline assignment: CDR1 KGHSH and CDR2 LQKENI. CDR3 length equals 14 residues. As DNA, the CDR3 is TGTGCCAGCTCACCCGGGGATTCCGGAAACACCATATATTTT. This translates into CASSPGDSGNTIYF.

J is TRBJ1-5 and V is TRBV6-5; D gene uncertain. Trimming shortened V by 4 bases and J by 3 bases, and 16 bases separated the two germline ends. CDR1 is MNHEY, CDR2 SVGAGI, per germline. There are 16 residues in the CDR3. The CDR3 sequence: CASSSRTPTSNQPQHF. The CDR3 DNA follows: TGTGCCAGCAGTTCTAGGACCCCCACGTCCAATCAGCCCCAGCATTTT.

In its sample, this clone was seen a few times. The chain links TRBV5-1 to TRBJ1-2; D perhaps matches TRBD1 (5 bases). The germline V gene has CDR1 SGHRS and CDR2 YFSETQ. This CDR3 is built from 15 residues. V lost 2 bases and J 0 bases, leaving 11 bases between the germline ends. The CDR3 DNA reads TGCGCCAGCAGCTTTGGGGGGGGAGCTAACTATGGCTACACCTTC. This codes for CASSFGGGANYGYTF.

V usage is TRBV2 and J usage is TRBJ2-7; TRBD1 aligns across 7 bases. Losses at the gene ends were 6 bases for V and 1 base for J; bases not matched to a gene: 3. Germline assignment: CDR1 SNHLY and CDR2 FYNNEI. CDR3 length: 13 amino acids. CDR3 nucleotides: TGTGCCAGCAGGCCACAGGGGTCCTACGAGCAGTACGTC. Encoded protein: CASRPQGSYEQYV.

The V call is TRBV11-2, the J call TRBJ1-6, with 9 bases that match TRBD1. The germline V gene has CDR1 SGHAT and CDR2 FQNNGV. There are 15 residues in the CDR3. V shed 5 bases, J shed 10 bases, and the junction held 9 bases outside the gene matches. CDR3 in amino acids: CASSPRTGERSPLHF. CDR3 DNA sequence: TGTGCCAGCAGCCCCAGGACAGGGGAAAGATCACCCCTCCACTTT.

This clone was observed once. The genes are TRBV6-5 and TRBJ1-2; the D gene is possibly TRBD1 (6 bases). This CDR3 has 13 amino acids. The germline V and J ends were trimmed by 3 bases and 4 bases, with 9 bases remaining between them. Germline lookup yields CDR1 MNHEY and CDR2 SVGAGI. The CDR3 coding sequence is TGTGCCAGCAGTTATGGGGGGGCCTATGGCTACACCTTC. Residues: CASSYGGAYGYTF.

This clone was detected once. The chain recombines TRBV19 with TRBJ2-1; tentative D call: TRBD2 (6 bases). V lost 0 bases and J 6 bases, leaving 12 bases between the germline ends. The CDR3 totals 15 residues. Per germline, CDR1 LNHDA and CDR2 SQIVND (reference sequence). For the CDR3, the DNA is TGTGCCAGTAGTATAGAGGGAGGAGGAACCAATGAGCAGTTCTTC. This encodes CASSIEGGGTNEQFF.

This clone appeared a single time. The rearrangement uses TRBV5-5 and TRBJ2-2; D is unresolved. V gave up 2 bases and J gave up 5 bases, with 10 bases separating them. CDR1 and CDR2 from the germline V gene are SGHKS and YYEKEE (reference sequence). There are 14 residues in the CDR3. In DNA form, the CDR3 reads TGTGCCAGCAGCTTTTACAGTACGACCGGGGAGCTGTTTTTT. The encoded protein is CASSFYSTTGELFF.

V and J are TRBV5-1 and TRBJ2-3; TRBD2 agrees at 14 bases. The CDR3 contains 17 residues. V gave up 2 bases and J gave up 2 bases; unmatched junction bases: 4. CDR1 is SGHRS and CDR2 is YFSETQ in the germline V gene. The CDR3 sequence: CASSLPGLAGVTDTQYF. In nucleotides, the CDR3 is TGCGCCAGCAGCTTACCGGGACTAGCGGGGGTCACAGATACGCAGTATTTT. Full variable domain (remainder filled in from reference TRBV5-1 and TRBJ2-3): KAGVTQTPRYLIKTRGQQVTLSCSPISGHRSVSWYQQTPGQGLQFLFEYFSETQRNKGNFPGRFSGRQFSNSRSEMNVSTLELGDSALYLCASSLPGLAGVTDTQYFGPGTRLTVL.

This clone was detected a few times. The J gene is TRBJ2-2, the V gene TRBV10-1; TRBD1 matches 8 bases. The CDR3 is 17 amino acids. The germline CDR1 and CDR2 sequences are WNHNN and SYGVQD (reference sequence). The junction had 8 bases not matched to a gene; V was cut back by 0 bases and J by 5 bases. The CDR3 region has the DNA TGCGCCAGCAGTGAGTCCCAGAGGACAGGGATAACCGGGGAGCTGTTTTTT. Translated, it gives CASSESQRTGITGELFF.

V gene TRBV24-1 combines with J gene TRBJ2-1; 9 bases match TRBD1. Trimming took 3 bases from V and 6 from J; bases not matched to a gene: 14. There are 18 residues in the CDR3. Germline V gene sequence: CDR1 KGHDR, CDR2 SFDVKD. CDR3 nucleotide sequence: TGTGCCACCAGTGATCCCCTATCCGGGACAGGGCCTTTCAATGAGCAGTTCTTC. It is translated as CATSDPLSGTGPFNEQFF.

This clone was found a few times. The J gene is TRBJ2-3, the V gene TRBV5-5; D not resolved. This CDR3 region has 14 residues. Per germline, CDR1 SGHKS and CDR2 YYEKEE (reference sequence). Deletions cut 5 bases from V and 2 bases from J, with 12 bases between. The CDR3 DNA reads TGTGCCAGCAGGCGTAGCCAAATCACAGATACGCAGTATTTT. This sequence encodes CASRRSQITDTQYF. Together with reference TRBV5-5 and TRBJ2-3, the CDR3 gives the full variable domain: DAGVTQSPTHLIKTRGQQVTLRCSPISGHKSVSWYQQVLGQGPQFIFQYYEKEERGRGNFPDRFSARQFPNYSSELNVNALLLGDSALYLCASRRSQITDTQYFGPGTRLTVL.

This clone was detected only once. The chain is built from TRBV19 and TRBJ1-2; D is perhaps TRBD1 (5 bases). Germline assignment: CDR1 LNHDA and CDR2 SQIVND (reference sequence). CDR3 length: 15 residues. The ends were cut back, 5 bases at V and 8 bases at J, with 21 bases in the middle. The CDR3 region has the DNA TGTGCCAGTAGTTATCCCGGGACGGCGCTGCGAGGCTACACCTTC. Its translation: CASSYPGTALRGYTF.

V gene TRBV5-6 combines with J gene TRBJ1-4; TRBD1 is a possible D gene (5 bases). The ends were cut back, 3 bases at V and 13 bases at J, with 19 bases in the middle. CDR1 and CDR2 from the germline V gene are SGHDT and YYEEEE. This CDR3 is built from 14 residues. The CDR3 is CASSSGTLTGGLFF. Here the CDR3 DNA reads TGTGCCAGCAGCTCCGGGACTCTGACCGGGGGACTGTTTTTT.

This chain's CDR3 is CASSYGGVGANVLTF. The CDR3 DNA is TGTGCCAGCAGTTACGGGGGCGTGGGGGCCAACGTCCTGACTTTC. The chain uses TRBV6-2 or TRBV6-3 and TRBJ2-6; a possible D gene is TRBD1 (6 bases). This CDR3 region has 15 residues. CDR1 and CDR2 (germline): MNHEY, SVGEGT. V was shortened by 2 bases and J by 4 bases, with 9 bases between the two germline ends.

There are a few counts of this clone. The V and J genes are TRBV28 and TRBJ2-2; perhaps TRBD1 as D (5 bases). The V gene lost 1 base and the J gene lost 4 bases, with 13 bases spanning the gap. The CDR3 spans 16 residues. Germline assignment: CDR1 MDHEN and CDR2 SYDVKM. CDR3 region: CASSLYGQGRTGELFF. The CDR3 DNA reads TGTGCCAGCAGTTTATATGGGCAGGGTCGCACCGGGGAGCTGTTTTTT.

This chain uses TRBV28 with TRBJ1-3; TRBD1 aligns across 8 bases. CDR1 and CDR2 from the germline V gene are MDHEN and SYDVKM. This CDR3 comprises 15 residues. V trimming: 7 bases; J trimming: 3 bases; junction bases outside the gene matches: 8. CDR3 in DNA: TGTGCCAGCACCAGCCATGGACAGGGTGGAAACACCATATATTTT. It translates to CASTSHGQGGNTIYF.

The V call is TRBV27, the J call TRBJ1-2; 9 nucleotides agree with TRBD1. The CDR3 consists of 14 residues. Germline lookup yields CDR1 MNHEY and CDR2 SMNVEV (reference sequence). Trimming removed 6 bases from V and 2 bases from J; junction bases left unmatched: 4. In nucleotides, the CDR3 is TGTGCCAGCAGGGGGACAGGGACAAACTATGGCTACACCTTC. It translates to CASRGTGTNYGYTF.

The rearrangement links TRBV7-9 to TRBJ2-3; D gene ambiguous. Trimming took off 5 bases at V and 0 bases at J, with 6 bases between the two ends. The V gene's germline CDR1 is SEHNR and CDR2 FQNEAQ (reference sequence). The CDR3 runs to 13 residues. The CDR3 loop is CASSPVSTDTQYF. As DNA, the CDR3 is TGTGCCAGCAGCCCCGTCAGCACAGATACGCAGTATTTT.

The chain joins TRBV18 to TRBJ1-4, with 9 bases matching TRBD1. J gave up 7 bases and V 2 bases, and 2 bases lay outside the gene matches. CDR3 length: 14 amino acids. Germline values: CDR1 KGHSH, CDR2 LQKENI. The CDR3 loop is CASSPLQGAEKLFF. The CDR3 DNA is TGTGCCAGCTCACCATTACAGGGGGCTGAAAAACTGTTTTTT. Drawing the rest from reference TRBV18 and TRBJ1-4, the complete variable domain is NAGVMQNPRHLVRRRGQEARLRCSPMKGHSHVYWYRQLPEEGLKFMVYLQKENIIDESGMPKERFSAEFPKEGPSILRIQQVVRGDSAAYFCASSPLQGAEKLFFGSGTQLSVL.